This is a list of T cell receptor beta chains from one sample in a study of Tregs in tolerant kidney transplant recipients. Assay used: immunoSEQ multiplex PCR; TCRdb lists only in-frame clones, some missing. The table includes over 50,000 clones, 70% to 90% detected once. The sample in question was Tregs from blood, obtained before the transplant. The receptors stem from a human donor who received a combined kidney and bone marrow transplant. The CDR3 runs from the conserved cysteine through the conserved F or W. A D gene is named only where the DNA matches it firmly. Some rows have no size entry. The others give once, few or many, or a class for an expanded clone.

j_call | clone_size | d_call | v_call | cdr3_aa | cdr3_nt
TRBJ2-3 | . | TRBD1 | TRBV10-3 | CAISESGTGDFGTQYF | TGTGCCATCAGTGAGTCGGGGACAGGGGATTTCGGTACGCAGTATTTT
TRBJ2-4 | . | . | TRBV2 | CASCTDPIAKNIQYF | TGTGCCAGCTGCACCGACCCGATAGCCAAAAACATTCAGTACTTC
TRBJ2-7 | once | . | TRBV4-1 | CASSPKGDIGSYEQYF | TGTGCCAGCAGCCCAAAGGGGGACATAGGGTCCTACGAGCAGTACTTC
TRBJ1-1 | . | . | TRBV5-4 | CASSRGGPQMNTEAFF | TGTGCCAGCAGCCGGGGCGGACCCCAAATGAACACTGAAGCTTTCTTT
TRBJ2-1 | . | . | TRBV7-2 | CASSPYSSEQFF | TGTGCCAGCAGCCCCTATAGTAGTGAGCAGTTCTTC
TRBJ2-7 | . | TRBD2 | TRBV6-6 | CASSEGLAGIYEQYF | TGTGCCAGCAGTGAGGGACTAGCGGGAATCTACGAGCAGTACTTC
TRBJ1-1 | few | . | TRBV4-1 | CASSSGPGMFYTEAFF | TGCGCCAGCAGCTCCGGGCCAGGGATGTTTTACACTGAAGCTTTCTTT
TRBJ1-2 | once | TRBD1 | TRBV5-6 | CASSAKPGQGVSGYTF | TGTGCCAGCAGCGCTAAACCGGGACAGGGGGTTTCTGGCTACACCTTC
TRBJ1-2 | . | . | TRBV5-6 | CASSRMVPNYGYTF | TGTGCCAGCAGCCGGATGGTCCCCAATTATGGCTACACCTTC
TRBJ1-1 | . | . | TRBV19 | CASSIVGQPIRAFF | TGTGCCAGTAGTATAGTCGGACAGCCCATCAGAGCTTTCTTT
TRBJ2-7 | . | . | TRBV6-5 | CASLGLGSASYEQYF | TGTGCCAGCTTGGGGCTGGGCTCGGCCTCCTACGAGCAGTACTTC
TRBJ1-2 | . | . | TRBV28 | CASSYPGRGGDGYTF | TGTGCCAGCAGTTACCCGGGCAGGGGCGGTGATGGCTACACCTTC
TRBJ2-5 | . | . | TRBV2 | CASSVDSGKGETQYF | TGTGCCAGCAGTGTCGACTCGGGGAAAGGAGAGACCCAGTACTTC
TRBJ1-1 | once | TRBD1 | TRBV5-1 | CASSDQGAGEAFF | TGCGCCAGCAGCGACCAGGGGGCTGGTGAAGCTTTCTTT
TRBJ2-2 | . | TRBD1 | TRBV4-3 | CASSQDRDSSTGELFF | TGCGCCAGCAGCCAAGATCGGGACAGCTCCACCGGGGAGCTGTTTTTT
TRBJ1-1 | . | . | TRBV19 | CASSMHRENTEAFF | TGTGCCAGTAGTATGCACCGGGAAAACACTGAAGCTTTCTTT
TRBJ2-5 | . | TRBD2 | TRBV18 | CASFQQSQLAGVYF | TGTGCCAGCTTCCAACAATCCCAACTAGCGGGAGTTTACTTC
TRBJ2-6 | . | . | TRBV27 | CASSPSGANVLTF | TGTGCCAGCAGTCCCTCTGGGGCCAACGTCCTGACTTTC
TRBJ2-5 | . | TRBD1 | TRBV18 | CASSPPDRVGETQYF | TGTGCCAGCTCACCACCGGACAGGGTAGGAGAGACCCAGTACTTC
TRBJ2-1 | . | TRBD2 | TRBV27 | CASSLGGRAYNEQFF | TGTGCCAGCAGTTTAGGGGGGAGGGCCTACAATGAGCAGTTCTTC
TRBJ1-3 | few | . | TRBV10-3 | CAISEGLFTADINSGNTIYF | TGTGCCATCAGTGAAGGTCTATTTACGGCCGACATCAACTCTGGAAACACCATATATTTT
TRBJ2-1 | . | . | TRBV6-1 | CASSPLVPNEQFF | TGTGCCAGCAGTCCCCTCGTTCCTAATGAGCAGTTCTTC
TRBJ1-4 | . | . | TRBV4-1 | CASSQDPGQRNEKLFF | TGCGCCAGCAGCCAAGATCCCGGACAGCGAAATGAAAAACTGTTTTTT
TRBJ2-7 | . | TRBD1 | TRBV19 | CAGGTGGPYEQYF | TGTGCCGGGGGGACAGGGGGTCCCTACGAGCAGTACTTC
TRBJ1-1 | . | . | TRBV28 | CASSLAGRGGTEAFF | TGTGCCAGCAGTTTAGCAGGGAGGGGTGGCACTGAAGCTTTCTTT
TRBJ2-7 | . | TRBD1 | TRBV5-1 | CASRTGVTSEQYF | TGCGCCAGTAGGACAGGGGTCACTAGCGAGCAGTACTTC
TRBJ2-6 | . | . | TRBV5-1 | CASSLSGLSGANVLTF | TGCGCCAGCAGCTTGTCTGGGCTCTCTGGGGCCAACGTCCTGACTTTC
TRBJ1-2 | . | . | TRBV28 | CASSLGTVSANYGYTF | TGTGCCAGCAGTCTAGGGACGGTCTCAGCTAACTATGGCTACACCTTC
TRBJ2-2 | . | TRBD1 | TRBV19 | CASRTPGQGRTGELFF | TGTGCCAGTAGGACACCGGGACAGGGTAGGACCGGGGAGCTGTTTTTT
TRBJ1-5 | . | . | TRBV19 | CASGWFRAGKGDQPQHF | TGTGCCAGTGGGTGGTTTCGGGCGGGGAAGGGGGATCAGCCCCAGCATTTT
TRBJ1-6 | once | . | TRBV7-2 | CASSRGRVGRDALHF | TGTGCCAGCAGCAGAGGTCGGGTGGGGCGGGATGCCCTCCACTTT
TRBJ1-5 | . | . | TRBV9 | CASSRGDQPQHF | TGTGCCAGCAGTCGGGGGGATCAGCCCCAGCATTTT
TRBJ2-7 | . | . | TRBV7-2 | CASSLVDGGEQYF | TGTGCCAGCAGCTTAGTGGACGGGGGCGAGCAGTACTTC
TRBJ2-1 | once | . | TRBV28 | CASQRIVYNEQFF | TGTGCCAGTCAGCGGATCGTCTACAATGAGCAGTTCTTC
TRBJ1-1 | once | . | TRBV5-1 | CASSLGPKFRGHTEAFF | TGCGCCAGCAGCTTGGGGCCAAAGTTTCGGGGTCACACTGAAGCTTTCTTT
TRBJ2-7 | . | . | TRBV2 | CASNKDRFYYEQYF | TGTGCCAGCAACAAGGACCGATTCTACTACGAGCAGTACTTC
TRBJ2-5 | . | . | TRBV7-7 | CASSPGLLQETQYF | TGTGCCAGCAGCCCAGGCCTACTACAAGAGACCCAGTACTTC
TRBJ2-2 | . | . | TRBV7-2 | CASSLWSTGELFF | TGTGCCAGCAGCTTATGGAGCACCGGGGAGCTGTTTTTT
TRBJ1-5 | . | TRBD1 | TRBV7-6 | CASSFTSRAGKDRGQHF | TGTGCCAGCAGCTTCACTAGCCGGGCGGGGAAAGACAGGGGCCAGCATTTT
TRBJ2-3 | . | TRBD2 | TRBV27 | CASSSLAGVTDTQYF | TGTGCCAGCAGTTCACTAGCGGGAGTAACAGATACGCAGTATTTT
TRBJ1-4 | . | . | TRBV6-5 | CASSYGGITNEKLFF | TGTGCCAGCAGTTACGGGGGGATAACTAATGAAAAACTGTTTTTT
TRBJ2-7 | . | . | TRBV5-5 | CASSLQGTYEQYF | TGTGCCAGCAGCTTGCAGGGAACCTACGAGCAGTACTTC
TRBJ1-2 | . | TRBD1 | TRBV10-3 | CAIEPGTGKGSDYGYTF | TGTGCCATAGAACCCGGGACAGGGAAAGGTTCGGACTATGGCTACACCTTC
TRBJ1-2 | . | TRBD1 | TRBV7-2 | CASSTQTGVDYGYTF | TGTGCCAGCAGCACCCAGACAGGGGTGGACTATGGCTACACCTTC